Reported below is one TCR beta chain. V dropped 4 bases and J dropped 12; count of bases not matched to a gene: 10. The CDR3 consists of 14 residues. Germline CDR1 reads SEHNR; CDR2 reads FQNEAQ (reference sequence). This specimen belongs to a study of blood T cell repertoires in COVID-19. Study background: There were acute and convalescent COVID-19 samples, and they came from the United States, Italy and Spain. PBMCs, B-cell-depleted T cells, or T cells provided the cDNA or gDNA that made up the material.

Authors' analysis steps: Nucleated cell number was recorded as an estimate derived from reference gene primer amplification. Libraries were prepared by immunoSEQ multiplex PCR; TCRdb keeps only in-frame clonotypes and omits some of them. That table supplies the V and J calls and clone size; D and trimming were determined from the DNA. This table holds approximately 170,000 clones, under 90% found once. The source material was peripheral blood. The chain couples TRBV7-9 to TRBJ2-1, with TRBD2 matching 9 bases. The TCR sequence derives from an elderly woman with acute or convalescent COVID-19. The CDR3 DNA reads TGTGCCAGCAGCTCCCTAGCGGGGCAAATGATGCAGTTCTTC. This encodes CASSSLAGQMMQFF.